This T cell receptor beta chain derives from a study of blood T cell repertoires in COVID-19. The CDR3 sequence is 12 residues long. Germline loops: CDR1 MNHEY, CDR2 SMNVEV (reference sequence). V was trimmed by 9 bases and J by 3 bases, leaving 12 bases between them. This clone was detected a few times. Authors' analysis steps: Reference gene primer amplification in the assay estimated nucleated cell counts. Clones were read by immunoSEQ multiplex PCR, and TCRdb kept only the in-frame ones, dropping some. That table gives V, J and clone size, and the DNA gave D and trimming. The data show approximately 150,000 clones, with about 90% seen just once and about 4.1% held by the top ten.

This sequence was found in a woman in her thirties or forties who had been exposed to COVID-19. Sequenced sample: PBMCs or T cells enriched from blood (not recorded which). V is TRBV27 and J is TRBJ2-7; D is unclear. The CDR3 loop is CASSGPYYEQYF. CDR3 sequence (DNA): TGTGCCAGTTCGGGTCCATACTACGAGCAGTACTTC.